Given below is one TCR beta chain in context. The sample belongs to a study of blood T cell repertoires in COVID-19. The protocol was immunoSEQ multiplex PCR, while the TCRdb copy is restricted to in-frame clones and leaves out a portion. The table records 150,000 to 160,000 clones, about 86% of them present only once. The CDR3 spans 15 residues. V was pared by 6 bases and J by 4 bases, with 5 bases of the junction left unmatched. The V gene's germline CDR1 is MDHEN and CDR2 SYDVKM. The receptor's source is a woman aged 55-70 years with acute or convalescent COVID-19. The chain joins TRBV28 to TRBJ2-1, with 11 bases that match TRBD2. Sequencing was carried out using peripheral blood. The CDR3 DNA follows: TGTGCCAGCAGATCTAGCGGGGGGCTATACAATGAGCAGTTCTTC. Translating gives CASRSSGGLYNEQFF.